One sample yielded the 5 T cell receptor beta chains listed below, sequenced in a study of cytomegalovirus exposure and HLA in healthy donors. Here immunoSEQ multiplex PCR was the method, and the copy in TCRdb shows in-frame clones only, minus some. The sample has 160,000 or so clones, 86% seen once; the top ten hold 2% to 3%. Sequences were obtained from PBMCs. The receptor set was obtained from a man aged 18 to 30 in good health and CMV-seropositive.

This chain connects TRBV25-1 to TRBJ2-7; D may be TRBD1 (6 bases). The CDR3 has 13 amino acids. V was trimmed by 2 bases and J by 2 bases, leaving 7 bases between them. CDR1 and CDR2 from the germline V gene are MGHDK and SYGVNS. The CDR3 loop reads CASSEGQTYEQYF. Written as DNA, the CDR3 is TGTGCCAGCAGTGAAGGACAGACCTACGAGCAGTACTTC.

This clone was seen more than once but under ten times. The J gene is TRBJ1-1, the V gene TRBV7-9; D may be TRBD1 (5 bases). The V gene's germline CDR1 is SEHNR and CDR2 FQNEAQ (reference sequence). The V and J ends lost 5 bases and 5 bases respectively, with 15 bases between them. The CDR3 contains 14 residues. The CDR3 DNA sequence: TGTGCCAGCAGCCTCACGGGGGAGGGTACTGAAGCTTTCTTT. This sequence encodes CASSLTGEGTEAFF. Using reference TRBV7-9 and TRBJ1-1 for the parts outside the CDR3, the full variable domain is DTGVSQNPRHKITKRGQNVTFRCDPISEHNRLYWYRQTLGQGPEFLTYFQNEAQLEKSRLLSDRFSAERPKGSFSTLEIQRTEQGDSAMYLCASSLTGEGTEAFFGQGTRLTVV.

This clone was seen just once. CDR3 amino acids: CASSSRQGSGNSPLHF. The CDR3 bases are TGTGCCAGCAGCTCCAGACAGGGTTCGGGGAATTCACCCCTCCACTTT. This chain connects TRBV5-4 to TRBJ1-6; 7 bases are a match to TRBD1. Trimming cost V 3 bases and J 7 bases; bases outside gene matches: 10. The CDR3 extends over 16 amino acids. Germline V lookup: CDR1 SGHNT, CDR2 YYREEE (reference sequence).

This sequence joins TRBV2 and TRBJ1-6; D may be TRBD1 (5 bases). CDR3 size: 15 residues. Trimming took off 4 bases at V and 5 bases at J, with 12 bases between the two ends. Germline V CDR1 and CDR2: SNHLY, FYNNEI. CDR3 sequence (DNA): TGTGCCAGCAGTGCTAGACAGCCCGATAATTCACCCCTCCACTTT. Residues: CASSARQPDNSPLHF.

The genes are TRBV19 and TRBJ2-6; unclear D gene. The V end was cut by 6 bases, the J end by 4 bases, with 7 bases between. This CDR3 has 13 residues. The V gene's germline CDR1 is LNHDA and CDR2 SQIVND (reference sequence). The DNA of the CDR3 is TGTGCCAGTAGCCCGAGCGGGGCCAACGTCCTGACTTTC. Translated, it gives CASSPSGANVLTF. The variable domain in full, completed from reference TRBV19 and TRBJ2-6, reads DGGITQSPKYLFRKEGQNVTLSCEQNLNHDAMYWYRQDPGQGLRLIYYSQIVNDFQKGDIAEGYSVSREKKESFPLTVTSAQKNPTAFYLCASSPSGANVLTFGAGSRLTVL.